Listed here are 6 T cell receptor beta chains from one sample, sequenced in a study of T-cell reconstitution after alpha-beta-depleted transplantation in children. Unique molecular identifiers tagged the TCRbeta library. TCRdb called the PCR reads again in MiXCR, with one record for every CDR3 protein. The data contain 200,000 to 250,000 distinct CDR3 sequences, 12% of them singletons. Specimen: PBMCs from the stem cell graft donor, collected from the stem cell graft. Source of these receptors: a human donor who donated a stem cell graft to a child with acute lymphoblastic leukemia.

This clonotype was counted many times. The gene calls are TRBV5-1 and TRBJ2-3; D remains ambiguous. The CDR3 has 16 amino acids. The V gene lost 2 bases and the J gene lost 5 bases, with 18 bases spanning the gap. CDR1 is SGHRS, CDR2 YFSETQ, per germline. CDR3 sequence: CASSFMSQAKGDTQYF. CDR3 DNA sequence: TGCGCCAGCAGCTTTATGTCGCAGGCAAAAGGAGATACGCAGTATTTT.

This clonotype appeared many times. The chain recombines TRBV3-1 with TRBJ2-5; D is unresolved. This CDR3 is built from 15 residues. V was trimmed by 0 bases and J by 6 bases, leaving 14 bases between them. Germline V gives CDR1 LGHDT, CDR2 YNNKEL (reference sequence). CDR3 in DNA: TGTGCCAGCAGCCAAGACATCGGCCATCAAAAGACCCAGTACTTC. Translated: CASSQDIGHQKTQYF.

This clonotype was picked up many times. J is TRBJ2-1 and V is TRBV29-1; a possible D gene is TRBD1 (6 bases). The V gene lost 7 bases and the J gene lost 15 bases, with 19 bases spanning the gap. Germline V gene data show CDR1 as SQVTM and CDR2 as ANQGSEA. The CDR3 has 11 residues. In DNA form, the CDR3 reads TGCAGCGGTCAGACAGGTGGGTCTGTGTTCTTC. Its translation is CSGQTGGSVFF.

The chain has TRBV29-1 and TRBJ2-7, with TRBD1 as a possible D gene (7 bases). The ends were cut back, 6 bases at V and 6 bases at J, with 36 bases in the middle. The CDR3 consists of 19 residues. CDR1 and CDR2 from the germline V gene are SQVTM and ANQGSEA. The CDR3 protein is CSVAREPTGCRGTECEQYF. CDR3 coding DNA: TGCAGCGTCGCCCGGGAGCCGACGGGATGCCGGGGGACAGAGTGCGAGCAGTACTTC.

This clonotype was seen repeatedly, ten times or more. The rearrangement links TRBV20-1 to TRBJ1-4, with D possibly TRBD1 on 6 matching bases. Looked up from germline, CDR1 is DFQATT and CDR2 is SNEGSKA (reference sequence). The germline V and J ends were trimmed by 2 bases and 7 bases, with 20 bases remaining between them. The CDR3 runs 16 residues. The CDR3 is CSARSFIGGASEKLFF. For the CDR3, the DNA is TGCAGTGCTAGATCTTTCATTGGGGGGGCAAGTGAAAAACTGTTTTTT.

There are many counts of this clonotype. The chain joins TRBV12-3 or TRBV12-4 to TRBJ1-5, with 12 nucleotides matching TRBD1. This CDR3 comprises 16 residues. The V and J ends lost 0 bases and 5 bases, in that order; junction bases with no gene match: 2. The CDR3 DNA reads TGTGCCAGCAGTTTAGCGGGACAGGGGGCTTATCAGCCCCAGCATTTT. It specifies CASSLAGQGAYQPQHF.